This is a list of T cell receptor beta chains from one sample in a study of T-cell reconstitution after alpha-beta-depleted transplantation in children. TCRdb processed the PCR reads anew with MiXCR; each CDR3 protein has one entry. The sample has hundreds of thousands of distinct CDR3 sequences; about 10% are singletons. The sequencing here drew on PBMCs, taken before TCRalphabeta/CD19-depleted stem cell transplant. All receptors derive from a child aged 2 to 15 with inherited bone marrow failure, due to receive a stem cell transplant. The CDR3 runs from the conserved cysteine through the conserved F or W. A D gene is named only where the DNA matches it firmly. Size values are once, few and many counts, or a class for expanded clones, and some rows have none.

j_call clone_size v_call d_call cdr3_nt cdr3_aa
TRBJ2-7 many TRBV20-1 TRBD2 TGCAGTGCTAGAGCCTCGAGACTAGCAGTATTTTACGAGCAGTACTTC CSARASRLAVFYEQYF
TRBJ2-7 many TRBV12-3/TRBV12-4 TRBD2 TGTGCCAGCAGTTTGGGGACTAGCGGGAGCCCCTACGAGCAGTACTTC CASSLGTSGSPYEQYF
TRBJ2-3 few TRBV18 TRBD1 TGTGCCAGCTCACCACCGAACGACAGGGGGCGCACAGATACGCAGTATTTT CASSPPNDRGRTDTQYF
TRBJ2-2 many TRBV6-1 TRBD1 TGTGCCAGCAATCTCCGGGACAGGGGGGCCCGGACCGGGGAGCTGTTTTTT CASNLRDRGARTGELFF
TRBJ1-1 many TRBV6-2/TRBV6-3 TRBD1 TGTGCCAGCAGTTATGGGCCGGGACAGGGGGCGGAGAACACTGAAGCTTTCTTT CASSYGPGQGAENTEAFF
TRBJ1-4 many TRBV12-3/TRBV12-4 TRBD1 TGTGCCAGCAGCAGGGGACAGGGAAATGAAAAACTGTTTTTT CASSRGQGNEKLFF
TRBJ2-2 many TRBV6-2/TRBV6-3 - TGTGCCAGCAGTTACGGCGGCTGGACCGGGGAGCTGTTTTTT CASSYGGWTGELFF
TRBJ2-3 many TRBV12-3/TRBV12-4 - TGTGCCAGCAGCCCGTCGCGGGCCCCGTATTTT CASSPSRAPYF
TRBJ1-5 - TRBV21-1 - TGTGCCAGCAGCAAACAGGGGGAAGGCCAGCCCCAGCATTTT CASSKQGEGQPQHF
TRBJ2-6 - TRBV28 - TGTGCCAGCAGTTTTAGGCCACCGGCTGGGGCCAACGTCCTGACTTTC CASSFRPPAGANVLTF
TRBJ1-2 - TRBV19 - TGTGCCAGTAGTATATTTTCCAGGGAAAATCGCACCTTC CASSIFSRENRTF
TRBJ2-1 many TRBV3-1 TRBD2 TGTGCCAGCAGGACCGGGACTAGCGGGAGGGATGAGCAGTTCTTC CASRTGTSGRDEQFF
TRBJ1-1 - TRBV19 - TGTGCCACGCGGGAGGAGGGACCCACTGAAGCTTTCTTT CATREEGPTEAFF
TRBJ1-1 many TRBV7-9 - TGTGCCAGCAGCCCCCAATATACGGGGGGAGGGAACACTGAAGCTTTCTTT CASSPQYTGGGNTEAFF
TRBJ1-2 - TRBV29-1 - TGCAGCGTTGAAGATCGGCAGGGCGCCCATGGCTACACCTTC CSVEDRQGAHGYTF
TRBJ2-5 many TRBV12-3/TRBV12-4 - TGTGCCAGCAGTCCTTCAGGGACGGGGTACCAAGAGACCCAGTACTTC CASSPSGTGYQETQYF
TRBJ2-7 - TRBV29-1 TRBD2 TGCAGCGTTGAGTCTAGCGGGAGTCACGAGCAGTACTTC CSVESSGSHEQYF
TRBJ2-5 many TRBV7-8 TRBD2 TGTGCCAGCAGCCCGGGACTAGCGGGGACCAACCAAGAGACCCAGTACTTC CASSPGLAGTNQETQYF
TRBJ2-2 many TRBV12-3/TRBV12-4 TRBD2 TGTGCCAGCAGACCGACTAGCGGGGGGGAGCTGTTTTTT CASRPTSGGELFF
TRBJ2-2 many TRBV29-1 - TGCAGCACCAGGGATCGGAAGGACACCGGGGAGCTGTTTTTT CSTRDRKDTGELFF
TRBJ1-5 many TRBV20-1 - TGCAGTGCTAGAGATCTGGGACAGCCCCAGCATTTT CSARDLGQPQHF
TRBJ2-3 - TRBV2 TRBD2 TGTGCCTGCAGTTTCTCAGGTAGCGGGACGCATGCTGACACAGATACGCAGTATTTT CACSFSGSGTHADTDTQYF
TRBJ1-1 - TRBV27 - TGTGCCAGCAGGGGCCTTATTAACACTGAAGCTTTCTTT CASRGLINTEAFF
TRBJ1-3 many TRBV11-2 - TGTGCCAGCAGCCCCCTACTAGGAAACACCATATATTTT CASSPLLGNTIYF
TRBJ2-5 - TRBV11-2 - TGTGCCAGCAGCTTATCGGGGAGTAGAGAGACCCAGTACTTC CASSLSGSRETQYF
TRBJ2-1 many TRBV7-8 TRBD2 TGTGCCAGCAGCTTAGACCCCACTAGCGCTGAGCAGTTCTTC CASSLDPTSAEQFF
TRBJ1-2 few TRBV12-3/TRBV12-4 - TGTGCCAGCAGTTTTGGTGTCCCCGGGGGTGGCTACACCTTC CASSFGVPGGGYTF
TRBJ2-7 many TRBV5-6 TRBD2 TGTGCCAGCAGCCAGAGCCGACTAGCGGCAATCTACGAGCAGTACTTC CASSQSRLAAIYEQYF
TRBJ2-3 many TRBV3-1 TRBD1 TGTGCCAGCAGCCAAGTGGACAGGAGCACAGATACGCAGTATTTT CASSQVDRSTDTQYF
TRBJ1-3 - TRBV27 - TGTGCCAGCAGTTTATCGGCCGGCAACTCTGGAAACGCCATATATTTT CASSLSAGNSGNAIYF
TRBJ2-2 many TRBV20-1 - TGCAGTGCTAGAGACCCTTACACCGGGGAGCTGTTTTTT CSARDPYTGELFF
TRBJ2-7 few TRBV25-1 - TGTGCCAGCAGTGAAAGTGGGGCAGCGGGCTACGAGCAGTACTTC CASSESGAAGYEQYF
TRBJ2-5 many TRBV10-2 TRBD2 TGCGCCAGCAGTTGGTATGCGGGAGGGAACCAAGATACCCAGTACTTC CASSWYAGGNQDTQYF
TRBJ2-1 many TRBV27 TRBD2 TGTGCCAGCAGAGGCCCGGGACTAGCGGTTTCCGATGAGCAGTTCTTC CASRGPGLAVSDEQFF
TRBJ2-2 many TRBV5-1 - TGCGCCAGCAGCTTGATCCCCATTAGCGGTATCACCGGGGAGCTGTTTTTT CASSLIPISGITGELFF
TRBJ1-6 many TRBV7-2 - TGTGCCAGCAGCCCATGGGGGGGCGATTCACCCCTCCACTTT CASSPWGGDSPLHF
TRBJ2-7 many TRBV14 TRBD2 TGTGCCAGCAGCCCTTCGATTCCGGCCCTAGCGGACGAGCAGTACTTC CASSPSIPALADEQYF
TRBJ2-3 few TRBV5-5 - TGTGCCAGCAGCTTGGGATGGGCAGATACGCAGTATTTT CASSLGWADTQYF
TRBJ2-3 many TRBV6-2/TRBV6-3 - TGTGCCAGCAGGCCCCGCGTGTTCCAGGATACGCAGTATTTT CASRPRVFQDTQYF
TRBJ2-1 many TRBV9 - TGTGCCAGCAGCGCCAGTGGGTCTGGAAACTACAATGAGCAGTTCTTC CASSASGSGNYNEQFF
TRBJ2-1 few TRBV28 - TGTGCCAGCAGTTCCCCCGGACAGCAGTTCTTC CASSSPGQQFF
TRBJ2-3 few TRBV28 - TGTGCCAGCAGTTTGGTGGAGCACGGATACACAGATACGCAGTATTTT CASSLVEHGYTDTQYF
TRBJ2-2 many TRBV4-3 - TGCGCCAGCAGCCAAGATCTGGGATCGGGCGGGGAGCTGTTTTTT CASSQDLGSGGELFF
TRBJ2-7 - TRBV6-6 TRBD2 TGTGCCACTCGGACTAGCATCTCCTACGAGCAGTACTTC CATRTSISYEQYF
TRBJ1-3 many TRBV2 - TGTGCCAGCGGTATCTGGGGAAACACCATATATTTT CASGIWGNTIYF
TRBJ1-5 many TRBV6-2/TRBV6-3 TRBD1 TGTGCCAGCAGCAATCCGGACAGGGCGAGACAGCCCCAGCATTTT CASSNPDRARQPQHF
TRBJ1-6 many TRBV7-2 TRBD1 TGTGCCAGCAGCTTATCCGGGACAGCAGATTCACCCCTCCACTTT CASSLSGTADSPLHF
TRBJ2-1 many TRBV29-1 - TGCAGCGTTGACGGGACGATCTACAATGAGCAGTTCTTC CSVDGTIYNEQFF
TRBJ1-1 many TRBV7-9 - TGTGCCAGCAGTCCGGGGACGGCAAACACTGAAGCTTTCTTT CASSPGTANTEAFF
TRBJ1-3 many TRBV4-3 - TGCGCCAGCAGCCAAGATTATCTCGCGACTCTCAGGATCTCTGGAAACACCATATATTTT CASSQDYLATLRISGNTIYF
TRBJ1-4 many TRBV20-1 - TGCAGTGCTAGCCCCTTAAATGAATTCAATGAAAAACTGTTTTTT CSASPLNEFNEKLFF
TRBJ1-2 few TRBV5-1 - TGCGCCAGCAGCTTCTTTGGGGAGAGATCAATTTATGGCTACACCTTC CASSFFGERSIYGYTF
TRBJ2-7 many TRBV9 - TGTGCCAGCAGCGTAGGCTTCGCGATGGCCTACGAGCAGTACTTC CASSVGFAMAYEQYF
TRBJ2-1 many TRBV12-3/TRBV12-4 TRBD2 TGTGCCAGCAGTCCCCGGACTAGCGGGTTTTACAATGAGCAGTTCTTC CASSPRTSGFYNEQFF
TRBJ1-2 many TRBV7-9 - TGTGCCAGCAGCTTAGGCACGGGAATCGGCTACACCTTC CASSLGTGIGYTF
TRBJ2-7 - TRBV6-1 TRBD2 TGTGCCAGCAGCGTCGGGACTAGCGGGAACCCCTACGAGCAGTACTTC CASSVGTSGNPYEQYF
TRBJ2-1 many TRBV10-1 - TGCGCCAGCAGTGATTCAGGGGGGTTACTCAATGAGCAGTTCTTC CASSDSGGLLNEQFF